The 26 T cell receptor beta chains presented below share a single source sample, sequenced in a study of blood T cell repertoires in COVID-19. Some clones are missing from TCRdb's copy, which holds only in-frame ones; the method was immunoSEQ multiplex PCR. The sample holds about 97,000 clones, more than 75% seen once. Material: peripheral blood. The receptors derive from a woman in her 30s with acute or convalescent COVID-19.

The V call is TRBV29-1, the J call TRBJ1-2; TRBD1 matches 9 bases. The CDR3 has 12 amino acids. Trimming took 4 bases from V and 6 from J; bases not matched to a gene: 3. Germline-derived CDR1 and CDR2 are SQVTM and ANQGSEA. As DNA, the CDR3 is TGCAGCGTTGTACAGGGGGCGGATGGCTACACCTTC. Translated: CSVVQGADGYTF.

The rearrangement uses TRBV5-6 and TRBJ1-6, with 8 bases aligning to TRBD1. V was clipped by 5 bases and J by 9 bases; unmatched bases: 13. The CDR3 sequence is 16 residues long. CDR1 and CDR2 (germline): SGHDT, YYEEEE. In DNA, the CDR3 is TGTGCCAGCAGTCCCGGTGGACAGGGACGGGGTTCACCCCTCCACTTT. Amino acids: CASSPGGQGRGSPLHF.

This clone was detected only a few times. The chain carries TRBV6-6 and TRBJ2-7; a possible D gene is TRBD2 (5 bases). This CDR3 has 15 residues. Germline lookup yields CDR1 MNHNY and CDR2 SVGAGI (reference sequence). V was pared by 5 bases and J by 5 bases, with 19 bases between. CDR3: CASSGRVVEVHEQYF. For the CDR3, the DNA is TGTGCCAGCAGTGGACGGGTCGTGGAGGTACACGAGCAGTACTTC.

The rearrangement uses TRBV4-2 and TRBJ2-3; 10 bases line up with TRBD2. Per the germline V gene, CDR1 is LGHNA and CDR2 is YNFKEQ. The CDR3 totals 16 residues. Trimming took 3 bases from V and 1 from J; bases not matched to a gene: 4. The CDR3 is CASSQVGLAGTDTQYF. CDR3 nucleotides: TGTGCCAGCAGCCAGGTAGGACTAGCGGGCACAGATACGCAGTATTTT.

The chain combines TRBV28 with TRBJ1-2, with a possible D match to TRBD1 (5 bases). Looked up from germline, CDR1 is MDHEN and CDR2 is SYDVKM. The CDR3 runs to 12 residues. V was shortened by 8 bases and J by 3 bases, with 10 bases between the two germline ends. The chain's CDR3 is CASSGNDYGYTF. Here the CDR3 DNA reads TGTGCCAGCTCAGGGAATGACTATGGCTACACCTTC.

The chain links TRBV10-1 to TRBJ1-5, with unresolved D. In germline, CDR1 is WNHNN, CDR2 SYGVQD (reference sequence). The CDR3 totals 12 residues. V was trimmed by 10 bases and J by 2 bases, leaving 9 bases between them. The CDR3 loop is CAINTGNQPQHF. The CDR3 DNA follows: TGCGCCATCAACACAGGCAATCAGCCCCAGCATTTT.

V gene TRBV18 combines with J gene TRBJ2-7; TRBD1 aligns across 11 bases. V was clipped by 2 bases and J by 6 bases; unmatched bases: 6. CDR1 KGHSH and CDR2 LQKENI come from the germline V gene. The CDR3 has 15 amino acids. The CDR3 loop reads CASSPLGQGGREQYF. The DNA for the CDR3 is TGTGCCAGCTCACCATTGGGACAGGGGGGTCGCGAGCAGTACTTC.

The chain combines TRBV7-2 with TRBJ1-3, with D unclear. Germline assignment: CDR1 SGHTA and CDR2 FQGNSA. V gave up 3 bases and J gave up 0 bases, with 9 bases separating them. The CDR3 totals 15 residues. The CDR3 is CASSFRLSSGNTIYF. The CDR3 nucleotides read TGTGCCAGCAGCTTCAGACTCTCCTCTGGAAACACCATATATTTT.

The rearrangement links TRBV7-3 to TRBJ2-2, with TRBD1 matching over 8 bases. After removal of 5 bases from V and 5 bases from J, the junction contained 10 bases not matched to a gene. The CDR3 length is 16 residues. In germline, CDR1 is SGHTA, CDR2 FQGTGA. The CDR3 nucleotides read TGTGCCAGCAGCCCAGGTGGACAGGGTGGAACCGGGGAGCTGTTTTTT. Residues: CASSPGGQGGTGELFF.

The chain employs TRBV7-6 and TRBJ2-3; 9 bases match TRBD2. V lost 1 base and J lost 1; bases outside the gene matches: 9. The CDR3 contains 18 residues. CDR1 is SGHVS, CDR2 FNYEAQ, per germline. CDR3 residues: CASSLDSGTSLGTDTQYF. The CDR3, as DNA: TGTGCCAGCAGCTTAGATTCGGGGACTAGCTTGGGCACAGATACGCAGTATTTT.

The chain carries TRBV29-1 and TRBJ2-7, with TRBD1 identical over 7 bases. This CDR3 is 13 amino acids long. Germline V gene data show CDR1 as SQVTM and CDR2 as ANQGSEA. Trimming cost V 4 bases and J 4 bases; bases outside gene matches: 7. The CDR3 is CSVGVGGRYEQYF. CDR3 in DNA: TGCAGCGTTGGGGTAGGGGGCCGTTACGAGCAGTACTTC.

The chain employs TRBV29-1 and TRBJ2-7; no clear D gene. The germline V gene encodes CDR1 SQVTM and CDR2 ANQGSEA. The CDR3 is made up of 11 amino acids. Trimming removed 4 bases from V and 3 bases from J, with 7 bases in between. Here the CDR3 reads CSVAQFYEQYF. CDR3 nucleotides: TGCAGCGTTGCTCAGTTCTACGAGCAGTACTTC.

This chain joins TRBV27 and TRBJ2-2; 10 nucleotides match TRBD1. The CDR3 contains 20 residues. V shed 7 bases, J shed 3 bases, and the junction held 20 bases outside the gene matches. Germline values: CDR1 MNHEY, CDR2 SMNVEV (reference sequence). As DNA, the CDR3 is TGTGCCAGCAAGTGGTGGAGTCGGGGGAGACAGGGGGCCCACACCGGGGAGCTGTTTTTT. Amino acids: CASKWWSRGRQGAHTGELFF.

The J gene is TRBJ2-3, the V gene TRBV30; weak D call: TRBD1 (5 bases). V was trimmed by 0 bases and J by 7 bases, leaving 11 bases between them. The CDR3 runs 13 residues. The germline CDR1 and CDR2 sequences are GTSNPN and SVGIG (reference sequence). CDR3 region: CAWSVTTANTQYF. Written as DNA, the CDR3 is TGTGCCTGGAGTGTAACGACAGCTAATACGCAGTATTTT. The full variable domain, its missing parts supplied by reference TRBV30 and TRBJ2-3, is SQTIHQWPATLVQPVGSPLSLECTVEGTSNPNLYWYRQAAGRGLQLLFYSVGIGQISSEVPQNLSASRPQDRQFILSSKKLLLSDSGFYLCAWSVTTANTQYFGPGTRLTVL.

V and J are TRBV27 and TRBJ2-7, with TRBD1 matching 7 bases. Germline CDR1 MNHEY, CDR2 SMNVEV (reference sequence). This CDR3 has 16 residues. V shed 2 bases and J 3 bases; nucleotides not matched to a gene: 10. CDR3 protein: CASSLTRDSSFYEQYF. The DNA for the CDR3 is TGTGCCAGCAGTTTAACCCGGGACAGTTCCTTCTACGAGCAGTACTTC.

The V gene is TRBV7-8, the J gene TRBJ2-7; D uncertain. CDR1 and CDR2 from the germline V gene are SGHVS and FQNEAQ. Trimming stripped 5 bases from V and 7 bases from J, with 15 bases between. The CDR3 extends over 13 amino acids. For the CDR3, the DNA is TGTGCCAGCAGCGCGGAATTGGCTCGGGAGCAGTACTTC. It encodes CASSAELAREQYF.

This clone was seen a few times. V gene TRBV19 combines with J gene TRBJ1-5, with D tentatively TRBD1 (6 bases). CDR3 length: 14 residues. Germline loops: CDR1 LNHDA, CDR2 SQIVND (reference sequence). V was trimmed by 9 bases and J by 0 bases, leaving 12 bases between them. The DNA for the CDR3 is TGTGCCAGCTGGACAGCTTATAGCAATCAGCCCCAGCATTTT. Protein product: CASWTAYSNQPQHF.

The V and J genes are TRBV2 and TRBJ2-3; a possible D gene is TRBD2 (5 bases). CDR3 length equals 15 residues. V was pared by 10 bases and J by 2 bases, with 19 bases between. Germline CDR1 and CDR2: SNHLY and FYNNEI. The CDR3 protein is CATSARPEDTDTQYF. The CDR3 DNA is TGTGCCACCTCTGCGCGGCCGGAGGACACAGATACGCAGTATTTT.

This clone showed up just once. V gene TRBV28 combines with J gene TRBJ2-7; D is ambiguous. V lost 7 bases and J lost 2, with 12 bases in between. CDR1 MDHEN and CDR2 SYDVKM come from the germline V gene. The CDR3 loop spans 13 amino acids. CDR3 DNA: TGTGCCAGCATGGCGGCAGTACCCTACGAGCAGTACTTC. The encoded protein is CASMAAVPYEQYF.

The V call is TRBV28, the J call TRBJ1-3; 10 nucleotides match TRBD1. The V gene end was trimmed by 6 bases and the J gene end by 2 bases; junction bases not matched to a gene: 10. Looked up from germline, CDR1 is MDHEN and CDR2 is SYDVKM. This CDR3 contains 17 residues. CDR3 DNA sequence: TGTGCCAGCAGCCTTCCGGGACAGGGGACAACTGGAAACACCATATATTTT. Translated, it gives CASSLPGQGTTGNTIYF. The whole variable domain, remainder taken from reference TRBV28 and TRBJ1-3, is DVKVTQSSRYLVKRTGEKVFLECVQDMDHENMFWYRQDPGLGLRLIYFSYDVKMKEKGDIPEGYSVSREKKERFSLILESASTNQTSMYLCASSLPGQGTTGNTIYFGEGSWLTVV.

CDR3: CASSFSIDEQFF. The CDR3 nucleotides read TGCGCCAGCAGCTTTTCCATAGATGAGCAGTTCTTC. The chain carries TRBV5-1 and TRBJ2-1, with D uncertain. Per germline, CDR1 SGHRS and CDR2 YFSETQ. V gave up 2 bases and J gave up 8 bases, with 8 bases separating them. CDR3 length: 12 amino acids.

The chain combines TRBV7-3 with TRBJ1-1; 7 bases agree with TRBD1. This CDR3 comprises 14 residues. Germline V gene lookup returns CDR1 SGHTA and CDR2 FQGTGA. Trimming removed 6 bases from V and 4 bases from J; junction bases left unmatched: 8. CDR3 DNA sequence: TGTGCCAGCAGGAGCAGACAGGGCGCCACTGAAGCTTTCTTT. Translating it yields CASRSRQGATEAFF.

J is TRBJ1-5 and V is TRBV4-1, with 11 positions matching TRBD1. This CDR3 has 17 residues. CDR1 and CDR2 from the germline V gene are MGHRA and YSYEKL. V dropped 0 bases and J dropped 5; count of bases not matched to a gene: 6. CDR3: CASSQDIGQGAYQPQHF. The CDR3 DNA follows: TGCGCCAGCAGCCAAGATATTGGACAGGGGGCATATCAGCCCCAGCATTTT.

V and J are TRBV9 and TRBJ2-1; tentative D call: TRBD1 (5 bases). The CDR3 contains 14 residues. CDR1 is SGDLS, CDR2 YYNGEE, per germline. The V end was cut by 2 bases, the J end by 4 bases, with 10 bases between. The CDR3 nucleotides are TGTGCCAGCAGCGTGGCAGGGATTTACAATGAGCAGTTCTTC. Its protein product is CASSVAGIYNEQFF.

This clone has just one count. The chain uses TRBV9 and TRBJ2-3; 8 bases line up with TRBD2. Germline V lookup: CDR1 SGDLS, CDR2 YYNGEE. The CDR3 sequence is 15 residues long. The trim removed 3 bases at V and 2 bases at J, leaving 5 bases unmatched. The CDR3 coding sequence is TGTGCCAGCAGCGCCCTAGCGGGCTACACAGATACGCAGTATTTT. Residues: CASSALAGYTDTQYF.

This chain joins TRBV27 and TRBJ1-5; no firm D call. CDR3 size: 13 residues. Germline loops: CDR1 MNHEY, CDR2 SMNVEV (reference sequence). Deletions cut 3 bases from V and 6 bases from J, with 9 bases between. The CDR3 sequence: CASSFLPSQPQHF. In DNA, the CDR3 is TGTGCCAGCAGTTTCTTGCCCAGTCAGCCCCAGCATTTT.